A selection of T cell receptor beta chains follows, all from one sample in a study of vaccination effects on CD4 cells after COVID-19. Here immunoSEQ multiplex PCR was the method, and the copy in TCRdb shows in-frame clones only, minus some. The sample comprises tens of thousands of clones, 65% to 85% of which are singletons, and about 3% rests with the top ten. These receptors' antigens are unknown. The specimen comprised CD4+ T cells from PBMCs cultured with HCoV-NL63 spike peptides, sampled before COVID-19 vaccination. The receptors come from a human donor who received a COVID-19 vaccine. Both conserved end residues are part of each CDR3. A D gene is named only where the DNA matches it firmly. Size tells how often a clone was seen (once, few, many) or the class of an expanded clone, and some rows leave it out.

clone_size: .
d_call: TRBD2
j_call: TRBJ2-3
v_call: TRBV3-1/TRBV3-2
cdr3_nt: TGTGCCAGCAGCCCCGGACTAGCGGGGGGGCCGAGCACAGATACGCAGTATTTT
cdr3_aa: CASSPGLAGGPSTDTQYF

clone_size: .
d_call: TRBD2
j_call: TRBJ2-3
v_call: TRBV7-8
cdr3_nt: TGTGCCAGCAGCGTACTAATAGCGGGGAAGGAGGCAGATACGCAGTATTTT
cdr3_aa: CASSVLIAGKEADTQYF

clone_size: few
d_call: TRBD1
j_call: TRBJ1-5
v_call: TRBV7-2
cdr3_nt: TGTGCCAGCAGCGGACAGGGCAATCAGCCCCAGCATTTT
cdr3_aa: CASSGQGNQPQHF

clone_size: .
d_call: .
j_call: TRBJ2-2
v_call: TRBV19
cdr3_nt: TGTGCCACCCAAATCCGGGGGCTAAACACCGGGGAGCTGTTTTTT
cdr3_aa: CATQIRGLNTGELFF

clone_size: .
d_call: TRBD1
j_call: TRBJ1-3
v_call: TRBV18
cdr3_nt: TGTGCCAGCTCACAACAGGGGACCTCTGGAAACACCATATATTTT
cdr3_aa: CASSQQGTSGNTIYF

clone_size: .
d_call: .
j_call: TRBJ1-5
v_call: TRBV6-2/TRBV6-3
cdr3_nt: TGTGCCAGCAGTGGCGGGGGGGGAGGCAATCAGCCCCAGCATTTT
cdr3_aa: CASSGGGGGNQPQHF

clone_size: .
d_call: .
j_call: TRBJ1-1
v_call: TRBV6-1
cdr3_nt: TGTGCCAGCAGTGAAGCCCTCCAGCAGACTGAAGCTTTCTTT
cdr3_aa: CASSEALQQTEAFF

clone_size: .
d_call: .
j_call: TRBJ2-5
v_call: TRBV5-8
cdr3_nt: TGTGCCAGCAGCTTGGGTCGTGTAGCAGCTCAAGAGACCCAGTACTTC
cdr3_aa: CASSLGRVAAQETQYF

clone_size: .
d_call: .
j_call: TRBJ1-1
v_call: TRBV6-6
cdr3_nt: TGTGCCAGCAGCTCGGACACGAACACTGAAGCTTTCTTT
cdr3_aa: CASSSDTNTEAFF

clone_size: .
d_call: .
j_call: TRBJ1-1
v_call: TRBV6-5
cdr3_nt: TGTGCTGCGGGGCTGGAGGGGAACACTGAAGCTTTCTTT
cdr3_aa: CAAGLEGNTEAFF

clone_size: .
d_call: TRBD1
j_call: TRBJ1-6
v_call: TRBV7-2
cdr3_nt: TGTGCCAGCAGCTTAGTCGGGACAGCTAATTCACCCCTCCACTTT
cdr3_aa: CASSLVGTANSPLHF

clone_size: .
d_call: .
j_call: TRBJ1-6
v_call: TRBV19
cdr3_nt: TGTGCCAGTAGTGCTACCGTCGGGAACCTGAACTATTCACCCCTCCACTTT
cdr3_aa: CASSATVGNLNYSPLHF

clone_size: once
d_call: TRBD2
j_call: TRBJ2-1
v_call: TRBV9
cdr3_nt: TGTGCCAGCAGCGTAGCGGGTGTCGGGGGGGCTTCCTACAATGAGCAGTTCTTC
cdr3_aa: CASSVAGVGGASYNEQFF

clone_size: once
d_call: TRBD1
j_call: TRBJ2-5
v_call: TRBV6-4
cdr3_nt: TGTGCCAGCAGTGGCAACAGGGGAGAGACCCAGTACTTC
cdr3_aa: CASSGNRGETQYF

clone_size: few
d_call: .
j_call: TRBJ1-2
v_call: TRBV24-1
cdr3_nt: TGTGCCACCAGTGACCGTGGCTCGTCAGGCTACACCTTC
cdr3_aa: CATSDRGSSGYTF

clone_size: .
d_call: .
j_call: TRBJ1-2
v_call: TRBV5-1
cdr3_nt: TGCGCCAGCAGCCCACCCCAAGTAGGCCTTAAGGCTGGCTACACCTTC
cdr3_aa: CASSPPQVGLKAGYTF

clone_size: once
d_call: .
j_call: TRBJ2-2
v_call: TRBV9
cdr3_nt: TGTGCCAGCAGCGAATGGACGGATTCGAACACCGGGGAGCTGTTTTTT
cdr3_aa: CASSEWTDSNTGELFF

clone_size: once
d_call: .
j_call: TRBJ2-5
v_call: TRBV6-5
cdr3_nt: TGTGCCAGCAGGAACCAGGTCCTCCAAGAGACCCAGTACTTC
cdr3_aa: CASRNQVLQETQYF

clone_size: few
d_call: .
j_call: TRBJ1-2
v_call: TRBV5-5
cdr3_nt: TGTGCCAGCAGCGGAGGTACACTTTATGGCTACACCTTC
cdr3_aa: CASSGGTLYGYTF

clone_size: .
d_call: TRBD1
j_call: TRBJ2-6
v_call: TRBV6-5
cdr3_nt: TGTGCCAGCAGACCCGACAGGGCTGGGGCCAACGTCCTGACTTTC
cdr3_aa: CASRPDRAGANVLTF

clone_size: .
d_call: .
j_call: TRBJ2-2
v_call: TRBV4-3
cdr3_nt: TGCGCCAGCAGCCAATTGGCGGAGACCGGGGAGCTGTTTTTT
cdr3_aa: CASSQLAETGELFF

clone_size: once
d_call: .
j_call: TRBJ2-3
v_call: TRBV24-1
cdr3_nt: TGTGCCACCAGTGGCAGTCTGAGCACAGATACGCAGTATTTT
cdr3_aa: CATSGSLSTDTQYF

clone_size: few
d_call: .
j_call: TRBJ1-3
v_call: TRBV5-1
cdr3_nt: TGCGCCAGCAGTGAGGGGACAACTGGAAACACCATATATTTT
cdr3_aa: CASSEGTTGNTIYF

clone_size: .
d_call: TRBD2
j_call: TRBJ2-3
v_call: TRBV11-3
cdr3_nt: TGTGCCAGCAGAGGACGGGGGGAAGATACGCAGTATTTT
cdr3_aa: CASRGRGEDTQYF

clone_size: .
d_call: .
j_call: TRBJ1-1
v_call: TRBV15
cdr3_nt: TGTGCCACCAGCAGGGGAGGGGTTTTTCTCACTGAAGCTTTCTTT
cdr3_aa: CATSRGGVFLTEAFF

clone_size: few
d_call: TRBD1
j_call: TRBJ1-2
v_call: TRBV3-1/TRBV3-2
cdr3_nt: TGTGCCAGCAGCCAAGAATCCCAGGGGGACTATGGCTACACCTTC
cdr3_aa: CASSQESQGDYGYTF

clone_size: .
d_call: .
j_call: TRBJ1-1
v_call: TRBV18
cdr3_nt: TGTGCCACCGTACCGTTGGGGGTTTGGACTGAAGCTTTCTTT
cdr3_aa: CATVPLGVWTEAFF

clone_size: .
d_call: .
j_call: TRBJ1-5
v_call: TRBV20-1
cdr3_nt: TGCAGTGCTAGTGGGGTAGGTGTGTGGGGTCAGCCCCAGCATTTT
cdr3_aa: CSASGVGVWGQPQHF

clone_size: .
d_call: .
j_call: TRBJ2-2
v_call: TRBV7-3
cdr3_nt: TGTGCCAGCAGCCCGCAGGCCTCTTCCGGGGAGCTGTTTTTT
cdr3_aa: CASSPQASSGELFF

clone_size: .
d_call: .
j_call: TRBJ2-4
v_call: TRBV6-6
cdr3_nt: TGTGCCAGCAGGGGGACGGGGATCAAAAACATTCAGTACTTC
cdr3_aa: CASRGTGIKNIQYF

clone_size: .
d_call: TRBD2
j_call: TRBJ2-1
v_call: TRBV5-1
cdr3_nt: TGCGCCAGCAGCCCGGAAGGCGGCGGGGGGAGGAATGAGCAGTTCTTC
cdr3_aa: CASSPEGGGGRNEQFF